These 6 T cell receptor beta chains were sequenced from one sample in a study of PD-1 blockade in mismatch repair-deficient tumors. Libraries were prepared by immunoSEQ multiplex PCR; TCRdb keeps only in-frame clonotypes and omits some of them. The repertoire has around 100,000 clones, about three quarters of them found once; the top ten carry roughly 4.8%. The material sequenced was peripheral blood, taken 60 weeks after starting pembrolizumab. These receptors all stem from an adult with mismatch repair-deficient cancer.

The chain links TRBV7-9 to TRBJ2-3; 9 bases match TRBD1. The V and J ends lost 5 bases and 4 bases, in that order; junction bases with no gene match: 10. The germline gives CDR1 SEHNR, CDR2 FQNEAQ (reference sequence). CDR3 length: 16 amino acids. Written as DNA, the CDR3 is TGTGCCAGCAGCACCCACGGACAGGGGTTCTCAGATACGCAGTATTTT. Amino acids: CASSTHGQGFSDTQYF.

J is TRBJ2-3 and V is TRBV13; D not certain. V was pared by 2 bases and J by 2 bases, with 17 bases between. The CDR3 spans 17 residues. The germline gives CDR1 PRHDT, CDR2 FYEKMQ (reference sequence). The CDR3 DNA follows: TGTGCCAGCAGCTTACTAGAAGGACGGATAAACACAGATACGCAGTATTTT. Its protein product is CASSLLEGRINTDTQYF. Full variable domain (outside the CDR3, taken from reference TRBV13 and TRBJ2-3): AAGVIQSPRHLIKEKRETATLKCYPIPRHDTVYWYQQGPGQDPQFLISFYEKMQSDKGSIPDRFSAQQFSDYHSELNMSSLELGDSALYFCASSLLEGRINTDTQYFGPGTRLTVL.

The J gene is TRBJ2-7, the V gene TRBV7-2; TRBD2 matches 11 bases. The CDR3 spans 17 residues. V lost 2 bases and J lost 4; bases outside the gene matches: 10. Per the germline V gene, CDR1 is SGHTA and CDR2 is FQGNSA. The CDR3 spells CASSLPLTSGKGYEQYF. CDR3 in DNA: TGTGCCAGCAGCTTACCTCTGACTAGCGGGAAGGGTTACGAGCAGTACTTC.

The rearrangement uses TRBV5-5 and TRBJ2-2, with unresolved D. The CDR3 has 16 residues. Between the trimmed V and J ends, which lost 4 bases and 3 bases, there was a span of 16 bases. Per the germline V gene, CDR1 is SGHKS and CDR2 is YYEKEE (reference sequence). CDR3 sequence reads: CASSPTGVRDTGELFF. As DNA, the CDR3 is TGTGCCAGCAGCCCAACTGGGGTTAGGGACACCGGGGAGCTGTTTTTT.

The gene calls are TRBV19 and TRBJ1-5, with 9 bases fitting TRBD1. CDR3 size: 18 residues. Losses at the gene ends were 4 bases for V and 4 bases for J; bases not matched to a gene: 14. Germline values: CDR1 LNHDA, CDR2 SQIVND (reference sequence). In DNA, the CDR3 is TGTGCCAGTAGTACCCCCCCCTGGACAGGGGCTGGTAATCAGCCCCAGCATTTT. Its protein is CASSTPPWTGAGNQPQHF.

The chain uses TRBV7-3 and TRBJ2-3; D is unclear. The germline V gene encodes CDR1 SGHTA and CDR2 FQGTGA. Trimming took 0 bases from V and 2 from J, leaving 6 bases between them. The CDR3 runs to 14 residues. CDR3 sequence (DNA): TGTGCCAGCAGCTTAACTCGGTCCACAGATACGCAGTATTTT. This codes for CASSLTRSTDTQYF.